The 27 T cell receptor beta chains in this list originate from one sample, sequenced in a study of blood T cell repertoires in COVID-19. Method: immunoSEQ multiplex PCR; TCRdb's copy keeps in-frame clones and lacks some. Of fewer than 450,000 clones listed, 88% are singletons. The sequenced sample was peripheral blood. The receptors here all came from a woman aged 45 to 65 with COVID-19, enrolled during active disease.

Only a few counts were recorded for this clone. This rearrangement joins TRBV28 to TRBJ2-7; the match to TRBD1 covers 9 bases. Germline V gene lookup returns CDR1 MDHEN and CDR2 SYDVKM. Trimming removed 6 bases from V and 8 bases from J; junction bases left unmatched: 8. There are 13 residues in the CDR3. DNA for the CDR3: TGTGCCAGCAGCTATCCGGGACAGGGACAGCAGTACTTC. Translating gives CASSYPGQGQQYF. The complete variable domain, with remaining parts taken from reference TRBV28 and TRBJ2-7, reads DVKVTQSSRYLVKRTGEKVFLECVQDMDHENMFWYRQDPGLGLRLIYFSYDVKMKEKGDIPEGYSVSREKKERFSLILESASTNQTSMYLCASSYPGQGQQYFGPGTRLTVT.

V usage is TRBV12-5 and J usage is TRBJ1-2, with D possibly TRBD1 on 6 matching bases. Trimming removed 0 bases at V and 3 bases at J, with 23 bases between. Germline CDR1 is LGHNT and CDR2 is FRNRAP. The CDR3 has 19 residues. CDR3 region: CASGLVRGAQGLGDYGYTF. The CDR3 DNA is TGTGCTAGTGGTTTGGTTCGGGGGGCACAGGGCCTGGGGGACTATGGCTACACCTTC.

The chain recombines TRBV18 with TRBJ2-5, with 12 bases matching TRBD2. Germline values: CDR1 KGHSH, CDR2 LQKENI. Trimming took 6 bases from V and 2 from J; bases not matched to a gene: 7. This CDR3 contains 16 residues. CDR3 coding DNA: TGTGCCAGCTCCACACGACTAGCGGGGGTTCAAGAGACCCAGTACTTC. It is translated as CASSTRLAGVQETQYF. Combining the CDR3 with reference TRBV18 and TRBJ2-5 gives the whole variable domain NAGVMQNPRHLVRRRGQEARLRCSPMKGHSHVYWYRQLPEEGLKFMVYLQKENIIDESGMPKERFSAEFPKEGPSILRIQQVVRGDSAAYFCASSTRLAGVQETQYFGPGTRLLVL.

V gene TRBV9 combines with J gene TRBJ1-2; TRBD1 agrees at 7 bases. After removal of 4 bases from V and 4 bases from J, the junction contained 4 bases not matched to a gene. This CDR3 has 13 amino acids. CDR1 is SGDLS and CDR2 is YYNGEE in the germline V gene. The CDR3, as DNA: TGTGCCAGCAGCACCCGACAGGGCTATGGCTACACCTTC. This sequence encodes CASSTRQGYGYTF.

This rearrangement joins TRBV5-1 to TRBJ1-6; 11 nucleotides align to TRBD1. The J segment lost 7 bases and the V segment lost 7 bases, leaving 10 bases of the junction unmatched. The CDR3 totals 16 residues. Germline loops: CDR1 SGHRS, CDR2 YFSETQ. The CDR3 coding sequence is TGCGCCAGCCGCACGATGGGACAGGGGGGCAATTCACCCCTCCACTTT. Amino acids: CASRTMGQGGNSPLHF. The full variable domain, rest sourced from reference TRBV5-1 and TRBJ1-6, is KAGVTQTPRYLIKTRGQQVTLSCSPISGHRSVSWYQQTPGQGLQFLFEYFSETQRNKGNFPGRFSGRQFSNSRSEMNVSTLELGDSALYLCASRTMGQGGNSPLHFGNGTRLTVT.

The chain has TRBV7-8 and TRBJ2-7, with D possibly TRBD1 on 7 matching bases. V shed 7 bases and J shed 0 bases, with 16 bases lying between them. Germline-derived CDR1 and CDR2 are SGHVS and FQNEAQ. The CDR3 runs to 15 residues. CDR3 loop: CASTLRGDGSYEQYF. The CDR3 nucleotides are TGTGCCAGCACCCTCAGGGGGGACGGCTCCTACGAGCAGTACTTC.

V usage is TRBV2 and J usage is TRBJ1-1, with a weak D call TRBD1 (5 bases). The CDR3 runs to 13 residues. In germline, CDR1 is SNHLY, CDR2 FYNNEI. Trimming took 7 bases from V and 3 from J, leaving 12 bases between them. CDR3: CASTIPGDTEAFF. The DNA for the CDR3 is TGTGCCAGCACTATCCCGGGGGACACTGAAGCTTTCTTT.

The chain carries TRBV19 and TRBJ1-4, with D tentatively TRBD1 (5 bases). Germline-derived CDR1 and CDR2 are LNHDA and SQIVND (reference sequence). V lost 8 bases and J 8 bases, leaving 15 bases between the germline ends. CDR3 length: 13 amino acids. The CDR3 here is CASAEGRSEKLFF. In DNA form, the CDR3 reads TGTGCCAGTGCGGAGGGGCGGTCAGAAAAACTGTTTTTT.

V is TRBV6-5 and J is TRBJ1-2; D is perhaps TRBD1 (5 bases). The germline gives CDR1 MNHEY, CDR2 SVGAGI. CDR3 length: 14 residues. The V end lost 6 bases, the J end lost 4 bases, and 15 bases lay between the germline ends. CDR3: CASRGGIMGYGYTF. CDR3 in DNA: TGTGCCAGCAGGGGGGGAATCATGGGCTATGGCTACACCTTC.

The chain links TRBV5-4 to TRBJ1-3; 9 nucleotides agree with TRBD1. The CDR3 loop spans 17 amino acids. Per the germline V gene, CDR1 is SGHNT and CDR2 is YYREEE (reference sequence). Trimming at V came to 0 bases and at J to 0 bases, leaving 4 bases not matched to a gene. The CDR3: CASSLGTGALSGNTIYF. In DNA form, the CDR3 reads TGTGCCAGCAGCTTGGGGACAGGGGCCCTCTCTGGAAACACCATATATTTT.

The rearrangement joins TRBV27 to TRBJ2-1, with TRBD1 as a possible D gene (10 bases). Germline V gene sequence: CDR1 MNHEY, CDR2 SMNVEV (reference sequence). The CDR3 runs 17 residues. V dropped 1 base and J dropped 7 bases, with 20 bases sitting between them. Here the CDR3 DNA reads TGTGCCAGCAGTTTATTGGGCGGGGGGGACAGGGGTAATGAGCAGTTCTTC. It encodes CASSLLGGGDRGNEQFF.

The chain links TRBV9 to TRBJ1-3, with D possibly being TRBD1 (6 bases). The CDR3 is made up of 16 amino acids. With 0 bases removed from V and 0 bases from J, the gap between germline ends came to 10 bases. Germline V gene sequence: CDR1 SGDLS, CDR2 YYNGEE. In DNA, the CDR3 is TGTGCCAGCAGCGTAGAGCAGGGGCTCTCTGGAAACACCATATATTTT. Translating gives CASSVEQGLSGNTIYF.

This clone was observed once. V gene TRBV6-1 combines with J gene TRBJ1-2; D not certain. Germline V gene sequence: CDR1 MNHNS, CDR2 SASEGT. Trimming took 3 bases from V and 5 from J, leaving 19 bases between them. The length of the CDR3 is 16 residues. CDR3 coding DNA: TGTGCCAGCAGTGATAAGATCTATCTTAACTATTATGGCTACACCTTC. It yields the protein CASSDKIYLNYYGYTF.

The rearrangement links TRBV3-1 (or the pseudogene TRBV3-2) to TRBJ1-5, with D unclear. Trimming stripped 1 base from V and 4 bases from J, with 5 bases between. The germline V gene has CDR1 LGHDT and CDR2 YNNKEL (reference sequence). This CDR3 comprises 13 residues. CDR3 loop: CASSQGLNQPQHF. The CDR3 DNA reads as TGTGCCAGCAGCCAAGGGCTTAATCAGCCCCAGCATTTT.

The CDR3 bases are TGTGCCCGGGGGGGACCGGATGGGTCTGAAGCTTTCTTT. It yields the protein CARGGPDGSEAFF. This chain links TRBV2 with TRBJ1-1; tentatively, D is TRBD1 (5 bases). This CDR3 region has 13 residues. V lost 11 bases and J lost 6, with 19 bases in between. Per germline, CDR1 SNHLY and CDR2 FYNNEI.

The chain joins TRBV11-2 to TRBJ1-5; 9 bases align to TRBD1. In germline, CDR1 is SGHAT, CDR2 FQNNGV. The CDR3 covers 14 residues. Unmatched junction bases numbered 5, after V lost 5 bases and J lost 6 bases. The CDR3 DNA sequence: TGTGCCAGCAGCCCAACAGGGGGCGGTCAGCCCCAGCATTTT. Translating it yields CASSPTGGGQPQHF.

This sequence joins TRBV27 and TRBJ1-2; tentatively, D is TRBD1 (6 bases). V was shortened by 0 bases and J by 8 bases, with 16 bases between the two germline ends. Germline V gene data show CDR1 as MNHEY and CDR2 as SMNVEV (reference sequence). This CDR3 region has 15 residues. CDR3 sequence: CASSLSAGARDGYTF. CDR3 coding DNA: TGTGCCAGCAGTTTATCGGCGGGGGCAAGGGACGGCTACACCTTC.

V and J are TRBV24-1 and TRBJ1-5; TRBD1 might be the D (5 bases). The CDR3 totals 16 residues. In germline, CDR1 is KGHDR, CDR2 SFDVKD. V was shortened by 2 bases and J by 0 bases, with 10 bases between the two germline ends. CDR3 bases: TGTGCCACCAGTGATTCGACAGTCGATAGCAATCAGCCCCAGCATTTT. It is translated as CATSDSTVDSNQPQHF.

This chain links TRBV29-1 with TRBJ2-6, with a tentative D call TRBD1 (6 bases). V gave up 6 bases and J gave up 2 bases, with 14 bases separating them. The CDR3 totals 15 residues. Germline V gives CDR1 SQVTM, CDR2 ANQGSEA. The CDR3 nucleotides read TGCAGCGTGGGGGCCGCCAGTACTGGGGCCAACGTCCTGACTTTC. Protein: CSVGAASTGANVLTF.

The V gene is TRBV6-6, the J gene TRBJ2-2, with D perhaps TRBD1 (6 bases). V lost 3 bases, J lost 6 bases, and 11 bases lay in between. Germline loops: CDR1 MNHNY, CDR2 SVGAGI (reference sequence). The CDR3 length is 14 residues. The CDR3 coding sequence is TGTGCCAGCAGTTATAACGCAGGGGCCGGGGAGCTGTTTTTT. Amino acid sequence: CASSYNAGAGELFF.

Here the CDR3 DNA reads TGTGCCTGGAGTGTAAGAGGGGGTCAGCCCCAGCATTTT. Translated: CAWSVRGGQPQHF. V gene TRBV30 combines with J gene TRBJ1-5; weak D call: TRBD1 (6 bases). V was trimmed by 0 bases and J by 6 bases, leaving 9 bases between them. This CDR3 has 13 residues. From germline, CDR1 is GTSNPN and CDR2 SVGIG (reference sequence).

This chain links TRBV6-2 or TRBV6-3 with TRBJ1-6; D gene ambiguous. This CDR3 has 17 residues. V was clipped by 2 bases and J by 2 bases, with 13 bases between them. Per germline, CDR1 MNHEY and CDR2 SVGEGT. The CDR3 reads CASSYPERSTYNSPLHF. As DNA, the CDR3 is TGTGCCAGCAGTTACCCGGAGAGGAGCACCTATAATTCACCCCTCCACTTT.

J is TRBJ2-2 and V is TRBV2, with 10 bases that match TRBD1. Germline CDR1 reads SNHLY; CDR2 reads FYNNEI. CDR3 length: 15 residues. V was clipped by 2 bases and J by 6 bases; unmatched bases: 3. The DNA of the CDR3 is TGTGCCAGCAGTGAAAGACAGGGGGCTTCCGGGGAGCTGTTTTTT. Residues: CASSERQGASGELFF.

The chain links TRBV2 to TRBJ2-1; possibly TRBD2 for D (6 bases). The germline V gene encodes CDR1 SNHLY and CDR2 FYNNEI. Trimming took off 5 bases at V and 10 bases at J, with 12 bases between the two ends. The CDR3 has 12 amino acids. The CDR3 sequence is CASSSLGGEQFF. The CDR3 DNA sequence: TGTGCCAGCAGTTCCCTGGGGGGAGAGCAGTTCTTC.

The chain combines TRBV5-1 with TRBJ1-3; 7 bases map to TRBD1. The CDR3 contains 16 residues. Germline V gene lookup returns CDR1 SGHRS and CDR2 YFSETQ. Trimming at V came to 4 bases and at J to 0 bases, leaving 7 bases not matched to a gene. The CDR3 nucleotides are TGCGCCAGCAGCGTCACAGGGGCGAGCTCTGGAAACACCATATATTTT. This sequence encodes CASSVTGASSGNTIYF.

This chain connects TRBV28 to TRBJ1-1; tentative D call: TRBD1 (6 bases). V was trimmed by 8 bases and J by 4 bases, leaving 17 bases between them. CDR3 length equals 14 residues. Looked up from germline, CDR1 is MDHEN and CDR2 is SYDVKM. For the CDR3, the DNA is TGTGCCAGCGGGGGGGGGCCGGACGGCACTGAAGCTTTCTTT. It is translated as CASGGGPDGTEAFF. The whole variable domain, remainder taken from reference TRBV28 and TRBJ1-1, is DVKVTQSSRYLVKRTGEKVFLECVQDMDHENMFWYRQDPGLGLRLIYFSYDVKMKEKGDIPEGYSVSREKKERFSLILESASTNQTSMYLCASGGGPDGTEAFFGQGTRLTVV.

The rearrangement uses TRBV11-2 and TRBJ2-7; a possible D gene is TRBD1 (6 bases). Germline V lookup: CDR1 SGHAT, CDR2 FQNNGV. This CDR3 is 14 amino acids long. The V and J ends lost 1 base and 4 bases respectively, with 11 bases between them. CDR3 sequence: CASSLGRGSYEQYF. The CDR3 nucleotides are TGTGCCAGCAGCTTAGGCAGGGGCTCATACGAGCAGTACTTC.